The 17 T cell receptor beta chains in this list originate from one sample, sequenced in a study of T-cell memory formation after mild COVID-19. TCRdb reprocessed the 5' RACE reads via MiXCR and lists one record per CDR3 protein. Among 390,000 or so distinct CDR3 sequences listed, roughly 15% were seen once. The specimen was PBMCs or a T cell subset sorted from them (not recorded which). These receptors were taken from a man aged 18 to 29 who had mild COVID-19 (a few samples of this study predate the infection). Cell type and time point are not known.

CDR3 nucleotide sequence: TGTGCCAGCAGCCTAGCGGATAACGCCTACGAGCAGTACTTC. Protein product: CASSLADNAYEQYF. The rearrangement uses TRBV2 and TRBJ2-7; 7 bases map to TRBD2. The V and J ends lost 6 bases and 2 bases, in that order; junction bases with no gene match: 7. Germline CDR1 reads SNHLY; CDR2 reads FYNNEI. The CDR3 runs 14 residues.

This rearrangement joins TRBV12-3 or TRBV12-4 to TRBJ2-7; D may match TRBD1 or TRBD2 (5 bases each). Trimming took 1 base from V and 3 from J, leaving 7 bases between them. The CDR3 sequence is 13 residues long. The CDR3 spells CASSLGGYYEQYV. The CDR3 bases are TGTGCCAGCAGTTTAGGGGGGTACTACGAGCAGTACGTC.

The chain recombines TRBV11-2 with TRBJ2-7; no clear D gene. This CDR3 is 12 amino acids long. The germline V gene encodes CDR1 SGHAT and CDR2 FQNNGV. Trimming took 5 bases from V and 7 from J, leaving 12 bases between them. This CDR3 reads CASSPVGLEQYF. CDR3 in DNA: TGTGCCAGCAGCCCCGTCGGGCTGGAGCAGTACTTC.

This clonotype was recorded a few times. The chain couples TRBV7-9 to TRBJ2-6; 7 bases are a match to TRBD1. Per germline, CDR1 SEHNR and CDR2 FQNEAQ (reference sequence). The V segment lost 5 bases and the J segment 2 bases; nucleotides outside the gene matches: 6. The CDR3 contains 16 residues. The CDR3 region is CASSRQGETGANVLTF. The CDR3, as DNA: TGTGCCAGCAGCCGACAGGGTGAGACTGGGGCCAACGTCCTGACTTTC.

The CDR3 loop is CASSLQGNAGELFF. Here the CDR3 DNA reads TGTGCCAGCAGCTTACAGGGTAACGCCGGGGAGCTGTTTTTT. The chain couples TRBV5-4 to TRBJ2-2; weak D call: TRBD1 (6 bases). Germline V lookup: CDR1 SGHNT, CDR2 YYREEE (reference sequence). The CDR3 has 14 residues. V shed 2 bases and J shed 6 bases, with 11 bases lying between them.

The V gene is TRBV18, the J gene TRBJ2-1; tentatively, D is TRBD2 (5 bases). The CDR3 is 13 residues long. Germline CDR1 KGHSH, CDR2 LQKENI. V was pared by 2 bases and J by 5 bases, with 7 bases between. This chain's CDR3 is CASSPVAHNEQFF. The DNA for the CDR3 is TGTGCCAGCTCACCAGTAGCGCACAATGAGCAGTTCTTC.

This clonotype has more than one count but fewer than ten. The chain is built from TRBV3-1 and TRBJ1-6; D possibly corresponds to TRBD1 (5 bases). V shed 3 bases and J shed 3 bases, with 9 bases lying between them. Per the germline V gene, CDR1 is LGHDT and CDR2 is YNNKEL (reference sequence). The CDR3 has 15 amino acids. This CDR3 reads CASSQGTYYNSPLHF. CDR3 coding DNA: TGTGCCAGCAGCCAGGGGACCTACTATAATTCACCCCTCCACTTT.

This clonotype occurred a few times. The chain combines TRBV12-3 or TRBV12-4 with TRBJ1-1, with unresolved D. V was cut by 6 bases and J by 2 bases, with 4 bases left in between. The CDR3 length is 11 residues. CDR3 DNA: TGTGCCAGCAGACACAACACTGAAGCTTTCTTT. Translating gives CASRHNTEAFF.

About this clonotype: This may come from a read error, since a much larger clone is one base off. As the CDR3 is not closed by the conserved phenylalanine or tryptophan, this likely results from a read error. Here the CDR3 reads CASSPTPGGLYEQYL. CDR3 DNA sequence: TGTGCCAGCAGTCCAACCCCCGGGGGCCTCTACGAGCAGTACCTC. V gene TRBV6-2 or TRBV6-3 combines with J gene TRBJ2-7; the D gene could be TRBD1 or TRBD2 (6 bases each). This CDR3 has 15 amino acids. Per germline, CDR1 MNHEY and CDR2 SVGEGT. Deletions cut 5 bases from V and 3 bases from J, with 17 bases between.

The CDR3 nucleotides are TGTGCCAGCAGTTCGACAGGGTCCTACGAGCAGTACGTC. This sequence encodes CASSSTGSYEQYV. The genes are TRBV12-3 or TRBV12-4 and TRBJ2-7; 7 nucleotides agree with TRBD1. CDR3 length: 13 amino acids. V lost 4 bases to trimming and J lost 1 base; unmatched junction nucleotides: 1.

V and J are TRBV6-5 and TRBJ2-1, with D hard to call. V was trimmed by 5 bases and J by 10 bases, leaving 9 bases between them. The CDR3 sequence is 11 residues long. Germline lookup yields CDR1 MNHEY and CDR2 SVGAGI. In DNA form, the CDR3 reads TGTGCCAGCAGTAATCAATGGGAGCAGTTCTTC. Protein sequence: CASSNQWEQFF.

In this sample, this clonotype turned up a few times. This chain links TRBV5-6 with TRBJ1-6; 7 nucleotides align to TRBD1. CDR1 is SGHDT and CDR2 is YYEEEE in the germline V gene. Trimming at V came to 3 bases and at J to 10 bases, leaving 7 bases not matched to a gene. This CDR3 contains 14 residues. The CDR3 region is CASSWEGAQSPLHF. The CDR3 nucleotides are TGTGCCAGCAGCTGGGAGGGGGCGCAATCACCCCTCCACTTT.

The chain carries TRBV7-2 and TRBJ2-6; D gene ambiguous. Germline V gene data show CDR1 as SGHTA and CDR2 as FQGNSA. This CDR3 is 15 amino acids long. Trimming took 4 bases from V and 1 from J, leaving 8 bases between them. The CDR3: CASSSRKSGANVLTF. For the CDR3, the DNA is TGTGCCAGCAGCTCACGCAAGTCTGGGGCCAACGTCCTGACTTTC.

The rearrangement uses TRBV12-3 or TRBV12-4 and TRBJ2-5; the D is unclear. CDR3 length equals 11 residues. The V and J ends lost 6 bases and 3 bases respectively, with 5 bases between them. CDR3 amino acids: CASRDEETQYF. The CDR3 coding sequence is TGTGCCAGCAGGGATGAAGAGACCCAGTACTTC.

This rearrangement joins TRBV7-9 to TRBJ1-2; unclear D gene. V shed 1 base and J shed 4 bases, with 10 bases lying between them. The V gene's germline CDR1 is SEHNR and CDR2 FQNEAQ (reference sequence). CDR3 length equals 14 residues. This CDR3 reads CASSLVQTSYGYTF. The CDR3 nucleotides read TGTGCCAGCAGCTTAGTTCAGACCTCCTATGGCTACACCTTC.

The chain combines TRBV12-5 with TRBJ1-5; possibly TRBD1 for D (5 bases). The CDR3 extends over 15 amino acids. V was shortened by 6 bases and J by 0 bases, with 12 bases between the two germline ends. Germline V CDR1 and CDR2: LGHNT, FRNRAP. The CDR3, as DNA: TGTGCTAGTGGCCTTTACAGGTATAGCAATCAGCCCCAGCATTTT. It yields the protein CASGLYRYSNQPQHF.

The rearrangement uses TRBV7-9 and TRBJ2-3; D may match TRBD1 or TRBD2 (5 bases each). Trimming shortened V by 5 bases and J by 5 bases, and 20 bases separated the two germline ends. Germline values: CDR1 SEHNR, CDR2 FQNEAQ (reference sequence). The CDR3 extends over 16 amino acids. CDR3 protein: CASSAGLTGLVDTQYF. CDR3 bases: TGTGCCAGCAGCGCGGGTCTAACGGGGCTGGTAGATACGCAGTATTTT.